This is a list of T cell receptor beta chains from one sample in a study of control samples from healthy donors and cancer patients. Clones were sequenced by immunoSEQ multiplex PCR, and TCRdb holds only the in-frame ones, with some missing. The sample holds 65,000 to 80,000 clones; 70% to 90% are singletons and the top ten take about 2%. The specimen was PBMCs. Receptors originate from a woman aged 60-75 years with head and neck cancer. The CDR3 runs from the conserved cysteine through the conserved F or W. D genes are given only for firm matches. For some rows the clone size is stated as once, few or many, or as a class when expanded; others skip it.

d_call j_call v_call clone_size cdr3_length cdr3_nt cdr3_aa
- TRBJ1-1 TRBV14 - 16 TGTGCCAGCAGCCACCCAAAAGTTGTTCTGAACACTGAAGCTTTCTTT CASSHPKVVLNTEAFF
TRBD2 TRBJ2-3 TRBV7-7 - 16 TGTGCCAGCAGCAACGGACCTAGCGGGAGCACAGATACGCAGTATTTT CASSNGPSGSTDTQYF
TRBD1 TRBJ2-1 TRBV2 - 21 TGTGCCAGCAGTGAACGCGGTGGGGGGACAGGGGGCACAAGGGTCTACAATGAGCAGTTCTTC CASSERGGGTGGTRVYNEQFF
- TRBJ1-2 TRBV27 - 13 TGTGCCAGCAGTTTCAAGTGGAACTATGGCTACACCTTC CASSFKWNYGYTF
- TRBJ1-6 TRBV5-1 - 15 TGCGCCAGCAGCCCGGGGGCAGGGACTAATTCACCCCTCCACTTT CASSPGAGTNSPLHF
TRBD1 TRBJ2-3 TRBV5-1 - 17 TGCGCCAGCAGCGAAGTGACAGGGGTGTTCGGCACAGATACGCAGTATTTT CASSEVTGVFGTDTQYF
- TRBJ2-7 TRBV2 - 10 TGTGCCAGCAAATTTCGGGCGGAGTACTTC CASKFRAEYF
- TRBJ2-3 TRBV5-4 - 15 TGTGCCAGCACAACGGACGGACGGGTCACAGATACGCAGTATTTT CASTTDGRVTDTQYF
TRBD1 TRBJ2-2 TRBV11-2 - 14 TGTGCCAGCAGCTTACAGGGGGCGATCGGGGAGCTGTTTTTT CASSLQGAIGELFF
- TRBJ2-1 TRBV6-5 - 13 TGTGCCAGCAGTCTCGCTTCCTACAATGAGCAGTTCTTC CASSLASYNEQFF
TRBD2 TRBJ2-2 TRBV19 - 14 TGTGCCAGTGTGGGACTACTCCACACCGGGGAGCTGTTTTTT CASVGLLHTGELFF
- TRBJ1-2 TRBV28 - 12 TGTGCCAGCAGGGCAGGAGGCTATGGCTACACCTTC CASRAGGYGYTF
- TRBJ2-2 TRBV7-2 once 13 TGTGCCAGCAGCTTACAAGACACCGGGGAGCTGTTTTTT CASSLQDTGELFF
TRBD2 TRBJ2-7 TRBV7-8 - 15 TGTGCCAGCAGCTCGAGGACTAGCGGGAGATACGAGCAGTACTTC CASSSRTSGRYEQYF
TRBD1 TRBJ2-3 TRBV30 - 16 TGTGCCTGGAGTTCGCTCAGGACAGGGGACACAGATACGCAGTATTTT CAWSSLRTGDTDTQYF